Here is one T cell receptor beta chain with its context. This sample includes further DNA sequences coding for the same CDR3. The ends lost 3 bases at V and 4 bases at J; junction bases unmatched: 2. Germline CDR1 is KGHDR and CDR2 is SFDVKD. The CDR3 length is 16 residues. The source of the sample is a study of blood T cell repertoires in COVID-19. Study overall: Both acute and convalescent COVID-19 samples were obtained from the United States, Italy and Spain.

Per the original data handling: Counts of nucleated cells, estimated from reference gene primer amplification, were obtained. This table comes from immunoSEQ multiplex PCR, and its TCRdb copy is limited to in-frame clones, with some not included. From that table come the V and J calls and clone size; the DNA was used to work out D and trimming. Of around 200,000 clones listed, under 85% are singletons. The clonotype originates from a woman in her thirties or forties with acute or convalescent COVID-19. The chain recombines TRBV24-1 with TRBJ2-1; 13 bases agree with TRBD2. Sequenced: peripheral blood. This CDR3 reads CATSDPTSGGYNEQFF. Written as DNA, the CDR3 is TGTGCCACCAGTGATCCGACTAGCGGGGGGTACAATGAGCAGTTCTTC.